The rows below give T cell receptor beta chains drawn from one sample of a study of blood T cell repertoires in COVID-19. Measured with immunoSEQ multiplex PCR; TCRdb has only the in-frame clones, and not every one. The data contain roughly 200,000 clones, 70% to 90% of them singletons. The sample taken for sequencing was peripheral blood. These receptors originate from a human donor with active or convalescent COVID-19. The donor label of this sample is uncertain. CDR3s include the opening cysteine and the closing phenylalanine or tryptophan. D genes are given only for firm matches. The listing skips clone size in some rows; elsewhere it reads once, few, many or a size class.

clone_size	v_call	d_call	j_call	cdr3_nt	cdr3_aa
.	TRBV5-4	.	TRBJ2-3	TGTGCCAGCAGCTTTGGCAGGGTCTCCGATACGCAGTATTTT	CASSFGRVSDTQYF
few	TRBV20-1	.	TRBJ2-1	TGCAGTGCTAGTCCTAGCGCAAATGAGCAGTTCTTC	CSASPSANEQFF
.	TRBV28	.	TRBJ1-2	TGTGCCAGCAGTTTTGGCCAGGGCCCCTCCGGCTACACCTTC	CASSFGQGPSGYTF
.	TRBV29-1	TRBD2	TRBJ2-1	TGCAGCGTTGAGCTCGACAGCCCCCGGTCTAGCGGGAGGCCTCTATACAATGAGCAGTTCTTC	CSVELDSPRSSGRPLYNEQFF
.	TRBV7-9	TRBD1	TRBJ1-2	TGTGCCAGCAGCTTACAGGGGGCTGTCTATGGCTACACCTTC	CASSLQGAVYGYTF
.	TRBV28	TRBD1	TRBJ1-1	TGTGCCACACACCCTCGGCCCCTCATAGGGACCGGACAGGCCCGGAGAGCTTTCTTT	CATHPRPLIGTGQARRAFF
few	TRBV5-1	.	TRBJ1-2	TGCGCCAGCAGCTTGGAGGGCAGGAGGTATGGCTACACCTTC	CASSLEGRRYGYTF
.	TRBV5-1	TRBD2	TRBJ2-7	TGCGCCAGCAGCTTTGGTGGACTAGCGGGAGGGCCGACCTACGAGCAGTACTTC	CASSFGGLAGGPTYEQYF
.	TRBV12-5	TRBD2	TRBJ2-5	TGTGCTAGTGGTTTACCTGGGACTAGCGCGCAGACCCAGTACTTC	CASGLPGTSAQTQYF
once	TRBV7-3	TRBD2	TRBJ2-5	TGTGCCAGCAGCTTAAATAGCGCGGGGGGAAAAGAGACCCAGTACTTC	CASSLNSAGGKETQYF
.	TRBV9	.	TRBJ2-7	TGTGCCAGCAGCGTAGTCCCCGGGACCTACGAGCAGTACTTC	CASSVVPGTYEQYF
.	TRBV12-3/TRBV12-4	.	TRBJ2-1	TGTGCCAGCAGCTTCTTAGGGGATGAGCAGTTCTTC	CASSFLGDEQFF
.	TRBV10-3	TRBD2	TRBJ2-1	TGTGCCATCAGTGGAGGGGCTAGCGGGAGCTCCTACAATGAGCAGTTCTTC	CAISGGASGSSYNEQFF
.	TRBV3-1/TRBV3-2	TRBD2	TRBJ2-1	TGTGCCAGCAGCCAAGATGGCCTAGCGGGATCAACCTACAATGAGCAGTTCTTC	CASSQDGLAGSTYNEQFF
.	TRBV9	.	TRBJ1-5	TGTGCCAGCAGCGTAGCAGCGGACGATCAGCCCCAGCATTTT	CASSVAADDQPQHF
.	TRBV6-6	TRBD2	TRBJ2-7	TGTGCCAGCAAGTGGGGGGGGACGCACGCCTACGAGCAGTACTTC	CASKWGGTHAYEQYF
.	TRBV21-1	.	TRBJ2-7	TGTGCCAGCAGCACCACCCCGGTGGGGGGACAGGGCTACGAGCAGTACTTC	CASSTTPVGGQGYEQYF
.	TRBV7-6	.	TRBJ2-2	TGTGCCAGCAGCGGTTACGGGACACCCACCGGGGAGCTGTTTTTT	CASSGYGTPTGELFF
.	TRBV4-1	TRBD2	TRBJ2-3	TGCGCCAGCAGCCAGTTTGGGGCTAGCGGGAGCACAGATACGCAGTATTTT	CASSQFGASGSTDTQYF
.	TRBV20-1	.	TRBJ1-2	TGCAGTGTAAATCTTGATGGCTACACCTTC	CSVNLDGYTF
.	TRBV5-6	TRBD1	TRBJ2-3	TGTGCCAGCAGCTTGTCTCAGGGGGATGTAGATACGCAGTATTTT	CASSLSQGDVDTQYF
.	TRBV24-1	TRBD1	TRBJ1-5	TGTGCCACCAGTCCTAGACAGGGCTATCAGCCCCAGCATTTT	CATSPRQGYQPQHF
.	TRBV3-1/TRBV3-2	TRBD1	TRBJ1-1	TGTGCCAGCAGCACCGATGGACAGGACACTGAAGCTTTCTTT	CASSTDGQDTEAFF
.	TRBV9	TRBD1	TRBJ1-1	TGTGCCAGCAGCGTAATTGAGTGGGCAGGGGGCACCCAGAACACTGAAGCTTTCTTT	CASSVIEWAGGTQNTEAFF
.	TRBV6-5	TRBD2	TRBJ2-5	TGTGCCAGCCGGGCCCCGGGGGGGGGCCAAGAGACCCAGTACTTC	CASRAPGGGQETQYF
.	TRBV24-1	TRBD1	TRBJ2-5	TGTGCCACCAGTGTGGGGAGACAGGGGGCTACATCGGGGGAGACCCAGTACTTC	CATSVGRQGATSGETQYF
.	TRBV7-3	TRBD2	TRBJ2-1	TGTGCCAGCAGCTCTCTTGGTTTGCGGGAGGGCCAAAGAACTGAGCAGTTCTTC	CASSSLGLREGQRTEQFF
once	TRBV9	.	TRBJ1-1	TGTGCCAGCCGACGCCTCACAACCCGGGAGGGGGAAGTGGTCACTGAAGCTTTCTTT	CASRRLTTREGEVVTEAFF
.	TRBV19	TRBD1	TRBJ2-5	TGTGCCAGTAGCCGGACAGGGGTCCATCAAGAGACCCAGTACTTC	CASSRTGVHQETQYF
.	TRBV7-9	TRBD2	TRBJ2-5	TGTGCCAGCAGCACGCAGGGACTAGAGGGTTGGGAGACCCAGTACTTC	CASSTQGLEGWETQYF
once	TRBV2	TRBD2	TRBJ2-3	TGTGCCTCCAGGCGGGGGGCCCCCCCAGATACGCAGTATTTT	CASRRGAPPDTQYF
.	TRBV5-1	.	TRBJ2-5	TGCGCCAGCAGCTTGACTGGACAGAGTCGAGAGACCCAGTACTTC	CASSLTGQSRETQYF